A single sample is the source of the 6 T cell receptor beta chains below, sequenced in a study of OX40 agonist ivuxolimab in advanced cancers. Profiled with immunoSEQ multiplex PCR; TCRdb holds only in-frame clones, not every one. The table lists about 62,000 clones, about four fifths of them singletons. Source: CD4+ or CD8+ T cells sorted from blood, taken in a trial of the OX40 agonist ivuxolimab. The source of these receptors is an adult with an advanced solid tumor such as melanoma, head and neck, liver or kidney cancer.

This chain links TRBV7-6 with TRBJ1-1; D is possibly TRBD1 (6 bases). The ends were cut back, 5 bases at V and 1 base at J, with 11 bases in the middle. CDR1 is SGHVS, CDR2 FNYEAQ, per germline. This CDR3 spans 14 amino acids. For the CDR3, the DNA is TGTGCCAGCAGCGAACAGGGTTGGAACACTGAAGCTTTCTTT. Translated: CASSEQGWNTEAFF.

The CDR3 region has the DNA TGTGCCAGCAGTTGGACAGGGCAAGAGACCCAGTACTTC. It yields the protein CASSWTGQETQYF. This chain links TRBV27 with TRBJ2-5; 8 positions match TRBD1. This CDR3 spans 13 amino acids. V shed 4 bases and J 2 bases; nucleotides not matched to a gene: 0. Germline-derived CDR1 and CDR2 are MNHEY and SMNVEV (reference sequence).

J is TRBJ1-2 and V is TRBV28, with 7 bases identical to TRBD1. Germline CDR1 is MDHEN and CDR2 is SYDVKM. J lost 4 bases, V lost 5 bases, and 7 bases had no gene match. This CDR3 contains 14 residues. The CDR3 DNA reads as TGTGCCAGCAGTCTCACAGGGGCCAGCTATGGCTACACCTTC. Translating gives CASSLTGASYGYTF.

The V call is TRBV2, the J call TRBJ1-4; a weak D match, TRBD1 (6 bases). The CDR3 loop spans 16 amino acids. The V end was cut by 0 bases, the J end by 3 bases, with 11 bases between. CDR1 and CDR2 (germline): SNHLY, FYNNEI. DNA for the CDR3: TGTGCCAGCAGTGAAGCCAGGGGCGTTTCTAATGAAAAACTGTTTTTT. It translates to CASSEARGVSNEKLFF.

This clone has more than one count but fewer than ten. This sequence joins TRBV4-3 and TRBJ2-7; D possibly corresponds to TRBD1 (6 bases). The V and J ends lost 4 bases and 7 bases respectively, with 17 bases between them. The length of the CDR3 is 14 residues. Per the germline V gene, CDR1 is LGHNA and CDR2 is YSLEER. The CDR3 protein is CASSPGQTAQEQYF. In DNA form, the CDR3 reads TGCGCCAGCAGCCCCGGACAGACAGCTCAGGAGCAGTACTTC.

The chain has TRBV11-2 and TRBJ2-1; D unclear. Germline-derived CDR1 and CDR2 are SGHAT and FQNNGV. The CDR3 is 13 residues long. V dropped 0 bases and J dropped 4 bases, with 4 bases sitting between them. In nucleotides, the CDR3 is TGTGCCAGCAGCTTAGACGGATACAATGAGCAGTTCTTC. Protein sequence: CASSLDGYNEQFF.